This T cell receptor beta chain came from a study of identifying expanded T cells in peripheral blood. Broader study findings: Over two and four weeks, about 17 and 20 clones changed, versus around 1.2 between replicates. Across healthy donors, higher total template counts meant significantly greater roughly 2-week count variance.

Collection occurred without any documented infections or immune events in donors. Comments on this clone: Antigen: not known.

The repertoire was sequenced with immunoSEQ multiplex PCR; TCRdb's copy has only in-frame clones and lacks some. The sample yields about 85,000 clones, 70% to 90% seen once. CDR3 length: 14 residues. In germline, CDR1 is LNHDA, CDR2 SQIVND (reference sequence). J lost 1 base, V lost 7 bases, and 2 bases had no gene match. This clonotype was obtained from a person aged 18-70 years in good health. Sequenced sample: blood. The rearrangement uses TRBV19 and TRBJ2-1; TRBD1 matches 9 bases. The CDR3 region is CASNDRGSYNEQFF. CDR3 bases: TGTGCCAGTAACGACAGGGGGTCCTACAATGAGCAGTTCTTC. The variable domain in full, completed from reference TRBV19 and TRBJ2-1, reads DGGITQSPKYLFRKEGQNVTLSCEQNLNHDAMYWYRQDPGQGLRLIYYSQIVNDFQKGDIAEGYSVSREKKESFPLTVTSAQKNPTAFYLCASNDRGSYNEQFFGPGTRLTVL.